The next 10 T cell receptor beta chains were all read from a single sample in a study of cytotoxic CD8 clonotypes in ibrutinib-treated CLL. The protocol was immunoSEQ multiplex PCR, while the TCRdb copy is restricted to in-frame clones and leaves out a portion. The data hold roughly 250,000 clones, with 60% to 75% observed a single time. The source material was PBMCs, sampled after 24 months of ibrutinib treatment. These receptors all stem from a human donor with chronic lymphocytic leukemia.

J is TRBJ2-7 and V is TRBV10-2; D remains ambiguous. The CDR3 runs 15 residues. V was trimmed by 8 bases and J by 2 bases, leaving 19 bases between them. The V gene's germline CDR1 is WSHSY and CDR2 SAAADI. The CDR3 region is CASRLINHPTYEQYF. In DNA form, the CDR3 reads TGCGCCAGCCGACTTATCAACCATCCAACCTACGAGCAGTACTTC.

The V call is TRBV5-1, the J call TRBJ2-7; 7 bases fit TRBD2. Germline V lookup: CDR1 SGHRS, CDR2 YFSETQ. This CDR3 spans 16 amino acids. J was trimmed by 0 bases and V by 1 base; bases with no gene match: 7. CDR3 bases: TGCGCCAGCAGCTTGAAGGCGGGAGAGGTCTCCTACGAGCAGTACTTC. It codes for CASSLKAGEVSYEQYF.

V gene TRBV6-1 combines with J gene TRBJ1-3; 7 bases agree with TRBD1. V was pared by 6 bases and J by 2 bases, with 7 bases of the junction left unmatched. The germline V gene encodes CDR1 MNHNS and CDR2 SASEGT. The CDR3 has 15 residues. In DNA, the CDR3 is TGTGCCAGCAGACCCGACAGGGCGGCTGGAAACACCATATATTTT. This translates into CASRPDRAAGNTIYF.

This clone was observed a single time. This sequence joins TRBV5-4 and TRBJ2-1; 11 bases match TRBD1. This CDR3 has 15 residues. Germline assignment: CDR1 SGHNT and CDR2 YYREEE (reference sequence). V shed 2 bases, J shed 6 bases, and the junction held 4 bases outside the gene matches. This CDR3 reads CASSFGQGALNEQFF. CDR3 DNA sequence: TGTGCCAGCAGCTTCGGACAGGGGGCACTCAATGAGCAGTTCTTC.

This sequence joins TRBV14 and TRBJ2-1; the match to TRBD1 covers 8 bases. The CDR3 contains 13 residues. With V trimmed by 0 bases and J by 12 bases, 4 bases remained unmatched. CDR1 SGHDN and CDR2 FVKESK come from the germline V gene. CDR3 sequence (DNA): TGTGCCAGCAGCCAAGACCTTGACAGGGGGCAGTTCTTC. Translation: CASSQDLDRGQFF.

The chain links TRBV5-5 to TRBJ2-2; possibly TRBD1 for D (5 bases). Deletions cut 0 bases from V and 5 bases from J, with 14 bases between. The length of the CDR3 is 16 residues. Germline-derived CDR1 and CDR2 are SGHKS and YYEKEE (reference sequence). The CDR3 DNA reads as TGTGCCAGCAGCTTGGCTATGACAGCACTTACCGGGGAGCTGTTTTTT. It specifies CASSLAMTALTGELFF.

A few counts support this clone. V and J are TRBV7-2 and TRBJ2-3; 9 bases line up with TRBD1. In germline, CDR1 is SGHTA, CDR2 FQGNSA. The CDR3 totals 14 residues. Trimming took 5 bases from V and 6 from J; bases not matched to a gene: 6. The CDR3 reads CASSLNRGRDTQYF. For the CDR3, the DNA is TGTGCCAGCAGCCTAAACAGGGGGCGGGATACGCAGTATTTT.

J is TRBJ1-4 and V is TRBV6-5; the match to TRBD1 covers 7 bases. CDR3 length: 14 residues. Unmatched junction bases numbered 5, after V lost 0 bases and J lost 10 bases. The germline V gene encodes CDR1 MNHEY and CDR2 SVGAGI. The DNA of the CDR3 is TGTGCCAGCAGTTACTCGACAGGGCAAGGAAAACTGTTTTTT. Its translation is CASSYSTGQGKLFF.

The V and J genes are TRBV6-6 and TRBJ1-5, with D unresolved. Trimming left V 4 bases short and J 6 bases short, with 10 bases between. Germline-derived CDR1 and CDR2 are MNHNY and SVGAGI (reference sequence). The CDR3 has 13 residues. DNA for the CDR3: TGTGCCAGCAGTTCCTCTGGCCCTCAGCCCCAGCATTTT. Residues: CASSSSGPQPQHF.

On this clone: One end of the junction does not line up with germline, which may come from a read error. The rearrangement uses TRBV7-7 and TRBJ2-2; D possibly corresponds to TRBD1 (6 bases). Germline assignment: CDR1 SSHAT and CDR2 FNYEAQ (reference sequence). The CDR3 has 15 amino acids. The CDR3 nucleotides are TGTGCTAGCAGCTTCTCGACAGGACACACCGGGGAGCTGTTTTTT. This codes for CASSFSTGHTGELFF. Together with reference TRBV7-7 and TRBJ2-2, the CDR3 gives the full variable domain: GAGVSQSPRYKVTKRGQDVTLRCDPISSHATLYWYQQALGQGPEFLTYFNYEAQPDKSGLPSDRFSAERPEGSISTLTIQRTEQRDSAMYRCASSFSTGHTGELFFGEGSRLTVL.